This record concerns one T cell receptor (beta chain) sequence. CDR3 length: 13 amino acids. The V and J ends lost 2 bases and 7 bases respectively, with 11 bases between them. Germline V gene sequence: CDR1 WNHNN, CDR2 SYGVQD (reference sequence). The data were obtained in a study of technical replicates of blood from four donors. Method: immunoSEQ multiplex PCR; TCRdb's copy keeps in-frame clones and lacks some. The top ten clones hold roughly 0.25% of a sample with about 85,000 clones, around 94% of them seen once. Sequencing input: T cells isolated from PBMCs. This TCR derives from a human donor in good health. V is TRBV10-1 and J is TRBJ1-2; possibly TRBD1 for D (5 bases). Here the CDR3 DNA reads TGCGCCAGCAGTGAGACCAGGGAATCTGGCTACACCTTC. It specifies CASSETRESGYTF.